Below are 11 T cell receptor beta chains sequenced from a single sample in a study of blood T cell repertoires in COVID-19. Libraries were prepared by immunoSEQ multiplex PCR; TCRdb keeps only in-frame clonotypes and omits some of them. The sample has around 200,000 clones, approximately 90% seen once. The sequenced sample was peripheral blood. The receptors shown here come from a young man with acute or convalescent COVID-19.

The V gene is TRBV18, the J gene TRBJ2-1; the match to TRBD1 covers 7 bases. CDR1 is KGHSH, CDR2 LQKENI, per germline. Germline trimming cut 3 bases from V and 12 bases from J; bases unmatched to any gene: 8. This CDR3 has 13 residues. The CDR3 loop is CASSPEQGLGQFF. In DNA form, the CDR3 reads TGTGCCAGCTCACCGGAACAGGGGTTAGGGCAGTTCTTC.

V is TRBV18 and J is TRBJ1-3; no clear D. The CDR3 loop spans 13 amino acids. V was cut by 3 bases and J by 8 bases, with 11 bases left in between. Germline-derived CDR1 and CDR2 are KGHSH and LQKENI. In DNA, the CDR3 is TGTGCCAGCTCACCGTTAGCGTCGGACACCATATATTTT. Its translation: CASSPLASDTIYF.

The chain employs TRBV19 and TRBJ1-1; 7 bases are a match to TRBD1. The length of the CDR3 is 16 residues. Germline trimming cut 3 bases from V and 0 bases from J; bases unmatched to any gene: 7. Germline V gene lookup returns CDR1 LNHDA and CDR2 SQIVND (reference sequence). The CDR3 DNA reads TGTGCCAGTAGTATGGCAAACAGGGGAATGAACACTGAAGCTTTCTTT. As protein: CASSMANRGMNTEAFF.

The rearrangement uses TRBV7-9 and TRBJ1-6; 10 bases fit TRBD1. Trimming at V came to 5 bases and at J to 7 bases, leaving 5 bases not matched to a gene. This CDR3 has 15 amino acids. The V gene's germline CDR1 is SEHNR and CDR2 FQNEAQ (reference sequence). CDR3 amino acids: CASSHSDRGNSPLHF. The CDR3 nucleotides read TGTGCCAGCAGCCACTCGGACAGGGGGAATTCACCCCTCCACTTT.

V is TRBV6-4 and J is TRBJ1-1; D is undetermined. Germline V gene data show CDR1 as MRHNA and CDR2 as SNTAGT. The CDR3 sequence is 11 residues long. V was cut by 3 bases and J by 10 bases, with 9 bases left in between. The CDR3 reads CASSDTAGAFF. CDR3 nucleotide sequence: TGTGCCAGCAGTGATACTGCTGGAGCTTTCTTT.

The J gene is TRBJ1-5, the V gene TRBV30, with D unresolved. This CDR3 is built from 14 residues. Deletions cut 0 bases from V and 0 bases from J, with 6 bases between. Germline-derived CDR1 and CDR2 are GTSNPN and SVGIG (reference sequence). CDR3 in DNA: TGTGCCTGGAGTGTAACACATAGCAATCAGCCCCAGCATTTT. It codes for CAWSVTHSNQPQHF.

Here the CDR3 reads CASSVARGTNYGYTF. CDR3 nucleotide sequence: TGTGCCAGCAGCGTAGCAAGGGGGACGAACTATGGCTACACCTTC. The chain links TRBV9 to TRBJ1-2; TRBD1 might be the D (6 bases). Trimming removed 0 bases from V and 2 bases from J, with 11 bases in between. Germline CDR1 is SGDLS and CDR2 is YYNGEE. The CDR3 has 15 residues.

The chain employs TRBV7-9 and TRBJ1-2, with D unclear. Germline CDR1 reads SEHNR; CDR2 reads FQNEAQ (reference sequence). V was cut by 11 bases and J by 1 base, with 14 bases left in between. This CDR3 contains 13 residues. In DNA, the CDR3 is TGTGCCCTACGGCCGGAGGATAACTATGGCTACACCTTC. This gives the protein CALRPEDNYGYTF.

The rearrangement joins TRBV19 to TRBJ1-5; 7 nucleotides align to TRBD1. Looked up from germline, CDR1 is LNHDA and CDR2 is SQIVND (reference sequence). The CDR3 runs to 15 residues. The ends lost 6 bases at V and 6 bases at J; junction bases unmatched: 11. This chain's CDR3 is CASSRGQTEGQPQHF. The CDR3 DNA is TGTGCCAGTAGCCGGGGACAGACCGAAGGTCAGCCCCAGCATTTT. Combining the CDR3 with reference TRBV19 and TRBJ1-5 gives the whole variable domain DGGITQSPKYLFRKEGQNVTLSCEQNLNHDAMYWYRQDPGQGLRLIYYSQIVNDFQKGDIAEGYSVSREKKESFPLTVTSAQKNPTAFYLCASSRGQTEGQPQHFGDGTRLSIL.

This clone was detected once. V gene TRBV7-9 combines with J gene TRBJ2-6; D gene uncertain. Germline lookup yields CDR1 SEHNR and CDR2 FQNEAQ (reference sequence). The CDR3 totals 15 residues. With 1 base removed from V and 4 bases from J, the gap between germline ends came to 8 bases. CDR3 sequence (DNA): TGTGCCAGCAGCTTAGTCTACCCGGGGGCCAACGTCCTGACTTTC. The encoded protein is CASSLVYPGANVLTF.

This chain connects TRBV2 to TRBJ1-6, with TRBD1 matching over 9 bases. Germline loops: CDR1 SNHLY, CDR2 FYNNEI. The CDR3 consists of 16 residues. V trimming: 6 bases; J trimming: 8 bases; junction bases outside the gene matches: 11. The CDR3 coding sequence is TGTGCCAGCAGATGGACAGGGGAGGGGATATATTCACCCCTCCACTTT. It yields the protein CASRWTGEGIYSPLHF.